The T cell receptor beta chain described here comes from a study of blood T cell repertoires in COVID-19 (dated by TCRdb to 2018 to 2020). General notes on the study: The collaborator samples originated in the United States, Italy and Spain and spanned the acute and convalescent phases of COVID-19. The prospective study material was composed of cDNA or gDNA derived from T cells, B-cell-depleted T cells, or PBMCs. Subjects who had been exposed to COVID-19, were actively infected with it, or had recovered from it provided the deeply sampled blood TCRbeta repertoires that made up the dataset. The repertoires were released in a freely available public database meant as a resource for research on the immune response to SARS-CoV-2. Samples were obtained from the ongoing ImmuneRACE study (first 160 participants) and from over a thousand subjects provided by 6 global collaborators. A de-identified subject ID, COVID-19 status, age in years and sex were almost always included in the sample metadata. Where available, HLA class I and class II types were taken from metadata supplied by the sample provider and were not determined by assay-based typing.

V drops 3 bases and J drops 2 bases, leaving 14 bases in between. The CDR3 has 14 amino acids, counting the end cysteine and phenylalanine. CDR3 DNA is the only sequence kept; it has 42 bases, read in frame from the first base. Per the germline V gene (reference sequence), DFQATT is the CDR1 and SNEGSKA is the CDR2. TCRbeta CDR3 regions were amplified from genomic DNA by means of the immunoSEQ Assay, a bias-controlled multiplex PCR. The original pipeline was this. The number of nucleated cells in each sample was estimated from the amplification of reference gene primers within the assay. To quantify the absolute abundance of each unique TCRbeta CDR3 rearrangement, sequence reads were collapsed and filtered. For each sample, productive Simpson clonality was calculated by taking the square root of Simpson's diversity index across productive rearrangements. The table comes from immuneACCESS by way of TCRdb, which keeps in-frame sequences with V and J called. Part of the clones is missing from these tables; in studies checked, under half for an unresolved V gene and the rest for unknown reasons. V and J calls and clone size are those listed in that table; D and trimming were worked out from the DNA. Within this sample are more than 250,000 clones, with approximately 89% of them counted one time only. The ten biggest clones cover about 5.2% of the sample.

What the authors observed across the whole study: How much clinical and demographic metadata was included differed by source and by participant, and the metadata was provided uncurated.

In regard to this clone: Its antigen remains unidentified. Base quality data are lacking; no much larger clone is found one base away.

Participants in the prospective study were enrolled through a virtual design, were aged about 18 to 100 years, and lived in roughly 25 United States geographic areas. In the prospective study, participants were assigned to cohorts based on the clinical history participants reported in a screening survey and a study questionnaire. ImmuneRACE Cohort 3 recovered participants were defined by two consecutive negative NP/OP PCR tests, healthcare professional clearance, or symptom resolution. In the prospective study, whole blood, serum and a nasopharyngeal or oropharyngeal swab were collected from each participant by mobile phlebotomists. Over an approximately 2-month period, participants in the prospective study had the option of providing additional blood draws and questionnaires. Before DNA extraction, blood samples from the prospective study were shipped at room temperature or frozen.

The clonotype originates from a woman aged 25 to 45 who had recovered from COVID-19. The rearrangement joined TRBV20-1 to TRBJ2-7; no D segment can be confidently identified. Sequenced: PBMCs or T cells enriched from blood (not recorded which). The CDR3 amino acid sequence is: CSASKATFPYEQYF. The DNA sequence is TGCAGTGCTAGTAAGGCGACATTTCCCTACGAGCAGTACTTC.